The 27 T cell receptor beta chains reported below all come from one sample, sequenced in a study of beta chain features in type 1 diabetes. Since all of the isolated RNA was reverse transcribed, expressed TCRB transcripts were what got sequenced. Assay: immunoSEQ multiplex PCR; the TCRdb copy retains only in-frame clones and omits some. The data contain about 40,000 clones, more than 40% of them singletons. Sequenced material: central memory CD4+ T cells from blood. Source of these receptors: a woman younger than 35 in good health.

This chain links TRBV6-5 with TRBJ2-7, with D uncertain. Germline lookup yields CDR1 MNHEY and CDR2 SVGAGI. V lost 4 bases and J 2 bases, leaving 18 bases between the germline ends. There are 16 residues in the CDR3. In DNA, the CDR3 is TGTGCCAGCAGTTCCCCCGGCAGCGCGATAACCTACGAGCAGTACTTC. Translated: CASSSPGSAITYEQYF.

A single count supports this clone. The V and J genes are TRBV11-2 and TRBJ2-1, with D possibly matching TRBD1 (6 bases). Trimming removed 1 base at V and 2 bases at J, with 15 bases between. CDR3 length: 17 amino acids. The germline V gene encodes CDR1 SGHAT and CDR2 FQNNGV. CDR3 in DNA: TGTGCCAGCAGCTTAGTCAGGGGCGCGCCAACCTACAATGAGCAGTTCTTC. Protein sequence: CASSLVRGAPTYNEQFF.

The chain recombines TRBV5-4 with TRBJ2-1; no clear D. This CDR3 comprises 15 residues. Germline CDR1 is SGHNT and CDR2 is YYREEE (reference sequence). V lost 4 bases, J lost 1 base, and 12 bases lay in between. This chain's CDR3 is CASSVGEFSYNEQFF. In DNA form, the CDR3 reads TGTGCCAGCAGCGTCGGAGAGTTTTCCTACAATGAGCAGTTCTTC. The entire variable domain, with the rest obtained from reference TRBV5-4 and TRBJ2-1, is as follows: ETGVTQSPTHLIKTRGQQVTLRCSSQSGHNTVSWYQQALGQGPQFIFQYYREEENGRGNFPPRFSGLQFPNYSSELNVNALELDDSALYLCASSVGEFSYNEQFFGPGTRLTVL.

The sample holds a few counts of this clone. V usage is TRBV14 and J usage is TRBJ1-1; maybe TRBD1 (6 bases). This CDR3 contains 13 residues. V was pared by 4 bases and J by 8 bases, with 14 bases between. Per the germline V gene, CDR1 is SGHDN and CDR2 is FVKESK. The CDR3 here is CASSLILQGEAFF. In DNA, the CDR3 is TGTGCCAGCAGCCTAATCCTCCAGGGGGAAGCTTTCTTT.

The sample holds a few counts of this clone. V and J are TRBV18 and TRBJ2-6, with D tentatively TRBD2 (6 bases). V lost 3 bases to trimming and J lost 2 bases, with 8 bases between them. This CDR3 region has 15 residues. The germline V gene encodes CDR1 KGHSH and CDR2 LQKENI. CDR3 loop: CASSPEGPGANVLTF. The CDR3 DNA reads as TGTGCCAGCTCACCGGAGGGTCCTGGGGCCAACGTCCTGACTTTC.

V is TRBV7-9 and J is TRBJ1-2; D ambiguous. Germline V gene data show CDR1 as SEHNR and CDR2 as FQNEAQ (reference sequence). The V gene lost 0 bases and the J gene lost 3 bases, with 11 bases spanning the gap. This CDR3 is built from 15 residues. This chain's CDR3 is CASSLAAGNDYGYTF. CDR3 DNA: TGTGCCAGCAGCTTAGCGGCCGGGAATGACTATGGCTACACCTTC.

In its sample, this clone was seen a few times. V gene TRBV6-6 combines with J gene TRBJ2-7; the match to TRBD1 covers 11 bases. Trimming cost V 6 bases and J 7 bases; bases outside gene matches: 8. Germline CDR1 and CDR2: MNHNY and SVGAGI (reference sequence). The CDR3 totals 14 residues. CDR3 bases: TGTGCCAGCAGACTCGGACAGGGGGCGCGTGAGCAGTACTTC. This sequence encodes CASRLGQGAREQYF.

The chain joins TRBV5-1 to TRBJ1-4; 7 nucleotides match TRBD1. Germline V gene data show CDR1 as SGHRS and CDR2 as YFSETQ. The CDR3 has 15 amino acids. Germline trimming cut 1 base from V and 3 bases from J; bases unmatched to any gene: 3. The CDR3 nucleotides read TGCGCCAGCAGCTTGAGAGGGACAGCTAATGAAAAACTGTTTTTT. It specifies CASSLRGTANEKLFF.

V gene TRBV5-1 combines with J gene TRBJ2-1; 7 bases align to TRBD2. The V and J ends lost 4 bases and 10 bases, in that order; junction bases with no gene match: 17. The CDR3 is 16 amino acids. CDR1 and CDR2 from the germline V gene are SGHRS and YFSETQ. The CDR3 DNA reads TGCGCCAGCAGCCTAACTAGCGAGGTTAACTTTGGGGAGCAGTTCTTC. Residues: CASSLTSEVNFGEQFF.

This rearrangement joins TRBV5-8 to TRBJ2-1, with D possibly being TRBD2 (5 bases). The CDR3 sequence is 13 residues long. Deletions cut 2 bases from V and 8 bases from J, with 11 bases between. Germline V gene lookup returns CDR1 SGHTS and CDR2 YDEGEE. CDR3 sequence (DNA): TGTGCCAGCAGCTTTTATGTGGAGGATGAGCAGTTCTTC. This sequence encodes CASSFYVEDEQFF.

CDR3 sequence reads: CASSVDMAGGNNEQFF. The CDR3 DNA reads TGTGCCAGCAGCGTAGACATGGCGGGGGGTAACAATGAGCAGTTCTTC. The genes are TRBV9 and TRBJ2-1, with 8 bases aligning to TRBD2. The CDR3 consists of 16 residues. Germline CDR1 and CDR2: SGDLS and YYNGEE. Trimming took 0 bases from V and 5 from J; bases not matched to a gene: 7.

The CDR3 loop reads CASNPGDLAKNIQYF. CDR3 coding DNA: TGTGCCAGTAACCCAGGGGACCTAGCCAAAAACATTCAGTACTTC. The chain couples TRBV19 to TRBJ2-4; a weak D match, TRBD1 (6 bases). Trimming removed 7 bases from V and 0 bases from J, with 13 bases in between. Germline V CDR1 and CDR2: LNHDA, SQIVND (reference sequence). This CDR3 contains 15 residues.

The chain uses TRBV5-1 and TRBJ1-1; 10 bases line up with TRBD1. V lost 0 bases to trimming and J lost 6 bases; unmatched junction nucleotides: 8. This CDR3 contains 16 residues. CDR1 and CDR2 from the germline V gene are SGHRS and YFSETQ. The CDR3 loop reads CASSLETGGGGAEAFF. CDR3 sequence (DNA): TGCGCCAGCAGCTTGGAGACAGGGGGCGGTGGGGCTGAAGCTTTCTTT.

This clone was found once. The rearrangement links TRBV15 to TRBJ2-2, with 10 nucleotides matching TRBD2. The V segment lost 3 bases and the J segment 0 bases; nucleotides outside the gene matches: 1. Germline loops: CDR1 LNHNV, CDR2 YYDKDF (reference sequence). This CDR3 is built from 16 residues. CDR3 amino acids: CATSRSGRANTGELFF. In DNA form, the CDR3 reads TGTGCCACCAGCAGGAGCGGGAGGGCGAACACCGGGGAGCTGTTTTTT.

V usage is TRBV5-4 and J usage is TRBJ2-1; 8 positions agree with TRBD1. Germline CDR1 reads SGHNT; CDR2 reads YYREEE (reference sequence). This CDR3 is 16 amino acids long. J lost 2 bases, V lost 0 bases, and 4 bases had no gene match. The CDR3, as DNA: TGTGCCAGCAGCTTGGGCGACAGGGGTCCCTACAATGAGCAGTTCTTC. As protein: CASSLGDRGPYNEQFF.

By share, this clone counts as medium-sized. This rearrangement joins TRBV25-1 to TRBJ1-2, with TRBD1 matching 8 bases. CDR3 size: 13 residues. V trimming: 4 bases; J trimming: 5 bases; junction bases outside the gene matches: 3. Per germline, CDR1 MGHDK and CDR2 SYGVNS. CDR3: CASSGQGRYGYTF. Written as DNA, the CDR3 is TGTGCCAGCAGTGGACAGGGGCGGTATGGCTACACCTTC.

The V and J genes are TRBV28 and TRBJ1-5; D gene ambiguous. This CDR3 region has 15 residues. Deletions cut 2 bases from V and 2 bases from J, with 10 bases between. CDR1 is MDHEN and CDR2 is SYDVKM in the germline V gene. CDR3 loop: CASSLGSGGNQPQHF. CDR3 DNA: TGTGCCAGCAGTTTAGGGTCCGGGGGCAATCAGCCCCAGCATTTT. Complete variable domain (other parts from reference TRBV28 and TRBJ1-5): DVKVTQSSRYLVKRTGEKVFLECVQDMDHENMFWYRQDPGLGLRLIYFSYDVKMKEKGDIPEGYSVSREKKERFSLILESASTNQTSMYLCASSLGSGGNQPQHFGDGTRLSIL.

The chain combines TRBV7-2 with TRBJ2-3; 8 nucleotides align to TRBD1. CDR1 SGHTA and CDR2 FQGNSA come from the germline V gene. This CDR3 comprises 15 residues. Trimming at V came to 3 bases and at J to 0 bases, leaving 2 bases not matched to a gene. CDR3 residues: CASSFRGQSTDTQYF. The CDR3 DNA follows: TGTGCCAGCAGCTTCAGGGGGCAGAGCACAGATACGCAGTATTTT.

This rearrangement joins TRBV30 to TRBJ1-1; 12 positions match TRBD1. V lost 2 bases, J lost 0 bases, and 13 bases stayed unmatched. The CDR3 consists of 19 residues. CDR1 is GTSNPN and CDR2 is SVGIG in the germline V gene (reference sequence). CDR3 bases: TGTGCCTGGAGTTCCCGGGACAGGGGGCTTCTAATCATGAACACTGAAGCTTTCTTT. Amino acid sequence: CAWSSRDRGLLIMNTEAFF.

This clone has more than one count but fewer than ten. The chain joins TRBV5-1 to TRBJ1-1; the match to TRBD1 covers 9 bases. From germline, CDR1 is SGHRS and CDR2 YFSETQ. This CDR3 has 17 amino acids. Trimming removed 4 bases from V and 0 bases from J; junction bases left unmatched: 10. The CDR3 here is CASSPNAGTGLNTEAFF. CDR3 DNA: TGCGCCAGCAGCCCGAATGCCGGGACAGGGCTGAACACTGAAGCTTTCTTT. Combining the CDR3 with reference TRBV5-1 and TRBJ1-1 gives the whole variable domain KAGVTQTPRYLIKTRGQQVTLSCSPISGHRSVSWYQQTPGQGLQFLFEYFSETQRNKGNFPGRFSGRQFSNSRSEMNVSTLELGDSALYLCASSPNAGTGLNTEAFFGQGTRLTVV.

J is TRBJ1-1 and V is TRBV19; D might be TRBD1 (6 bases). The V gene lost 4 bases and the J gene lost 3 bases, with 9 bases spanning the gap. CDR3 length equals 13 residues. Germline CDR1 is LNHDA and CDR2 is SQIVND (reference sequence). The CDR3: CASSNRVYTEAFF. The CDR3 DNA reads TGTGCCAGTAGTAACAGGGTTTACACTGAAGCTTTCTTT.

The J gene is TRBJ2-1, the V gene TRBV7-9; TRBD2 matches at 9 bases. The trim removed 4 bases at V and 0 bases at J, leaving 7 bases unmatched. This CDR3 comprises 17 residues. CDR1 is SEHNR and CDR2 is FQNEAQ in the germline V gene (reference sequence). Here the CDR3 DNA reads TGTGCCAGCAGCTCCCTCGGTAGCGGGGGCTCCTACAATGAGCAGTTCTTC. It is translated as CASSSLGSGGSYNEQFF.

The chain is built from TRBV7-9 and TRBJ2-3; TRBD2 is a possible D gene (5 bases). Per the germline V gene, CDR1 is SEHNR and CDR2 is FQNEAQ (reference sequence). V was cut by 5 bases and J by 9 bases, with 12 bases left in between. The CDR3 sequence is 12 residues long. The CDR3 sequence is CASSVGEGTQYF. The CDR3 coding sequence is TGTGCCAGCAGCGTGGGAGAGGGCACGCAGTATTTT.

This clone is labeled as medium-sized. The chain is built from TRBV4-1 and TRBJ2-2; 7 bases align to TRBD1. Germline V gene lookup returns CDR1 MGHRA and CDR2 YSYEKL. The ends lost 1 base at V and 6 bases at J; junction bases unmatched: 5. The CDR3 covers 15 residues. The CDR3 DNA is TGCGCCAGCAGCCAAGGCCAGGGGGTGGCCGGGGAGCTGTTTTTT. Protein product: CASSQGQGVAGELFF.

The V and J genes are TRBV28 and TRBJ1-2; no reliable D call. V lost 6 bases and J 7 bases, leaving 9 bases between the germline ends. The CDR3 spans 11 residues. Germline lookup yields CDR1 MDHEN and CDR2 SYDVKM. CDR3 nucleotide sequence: TGTGCCAGCAGCTATAGAGTTGGCTACACCTTC. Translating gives CASSYRVGYTF.

The CDR3: CATTGATNYGYTF. In nucleotides, the CDR3 is TGTGCCACCACAGGGGCAACGAACTATGGCTACACCTTC. This chain links TRBV6-6 with TRBJ1-2; 7 positions match TRBD1. V shed 10 bases and J 2 bases; nucleotides not matched to a gene: 7. This CDR3 spans 13 amino acids. In germline, CDR1 is MNHNY, CDR2 SVGAGI (reference sequence).

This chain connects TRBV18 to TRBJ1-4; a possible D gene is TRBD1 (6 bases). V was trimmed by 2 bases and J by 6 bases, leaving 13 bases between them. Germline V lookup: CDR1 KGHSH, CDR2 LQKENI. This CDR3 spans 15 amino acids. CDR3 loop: CASSPETGVYEKLFF. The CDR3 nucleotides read TGTGCCAGCTCACCAGAGACAGGAGTTTATGAAAAACTGTTTTTT.